Listed below are T cell receptor beta chains from one sample, sequenced in a study of cytomegalovirus exposure and HLA in healthy donors. The assay was immunoSEQ multiplex PCR, and TCRdb's table has in-frame clones only and misses some. This sample has under 200,000 clones; around 92% occur once, and the top ten carry approximately 10%. The material sequenced was PBMCs. Receptors originate from a woman in her late teens or twenties in good health and CMV-seropositive. CDR3s include the opening cysteine and the closing phenylalanine or tryptophan. The D gene is left open where the match is weak. Size is stated for part of the rows, as once, few or many counts, or as a class when the clone is expanded.

J gene	D gene	V gene	clone size	CDR3 protein	CDR3 DNA
TRBJ2-2	NA	TRBV2	NA	CASTPRVADRPGELFF	TGTGCCAGCACTCCGAGGGTAGCGGACCGTCCCGGGGAGCTGTTTTTT
TRBJ1-3	NA	TRBV7-2	NA	CASILQGSGNTIYF	TGTGCCAGCATCCTTCAGGGTTCCGGAAACACCATATATTTT
TRBJ2-1	NA	TRBV9	NA	CASSPWTPASSYNEQFF	TGTGCCAGCAGCCCATGGACACCTGCGAGCTCCTACAATGAGCAGTTCTTC
TRBJ2-1	TRBD2	TRBV28	NA	CASRSGEGYYNEQFF	TGTGCCAGCAGATCGGGGGAGGGCTACTACAATGAGCAGTTCTTC
TRBJ1-2	NA	TRBV2	few	CASSEASLNVRGYTF	TGTGCCAGCAGTGAAGCCTCGTTAAATGTTCGTGGCTACACCTTC
TRBJ1-4	NA	TRBV13	once	CASSRGSVATNEKLFF	TGTGCCAGCAGCAGGGGCTCTGTGGCAACTAATGAAAAACTGTTTTTT
TRBJ1-5	TRBD1	TRBV27	NA	CASSSYRGIQPQHF	TGTGCCAGCAGTTCCTACAGGGGGATCCAGCCCCAGCATTTT
TRBJ2-7	TRBD1	TRBV7-2	many	CASSLVVGTGSYEQYF	TGTGCCAGCAGCTTAGTAGTCGGGACAGGATCCTACGAGCAGTACTTC
TRBJ2-1	TRBD2	TRBV9	NA	CASSVEASGNEQFF	TGTGCCAGCAGCGTAGAAGCTAGCGGTAATGAGCAGTTCTTC
TRBJ2-7	TRBD2	TRBV10-3	NA	CAISNRLAGVIEQYF	TGTGCCATCAGTAACCGACTAGCGGGAGTGATCGAGCAGTACTTC
TRBJ2-7	NA	TRBV7-2	NA	CASSLAPRRREQYF	TGTGCCAGCAGCTTAGCCCCTCGTCGGAGGGAGCAGTACTTC
TRBJ2-1	TRBD1	TRBV25-1	once	CASTDVGTGEAEQFF	TGTGCCAGTACGGACGTAGGGACAGGGGAGGCTGAGCAGTTCTTC
TRBJ1-1	NA	TRBV7-8	NA	CASSLETGPAFF	TGTGCCAGCAGCTTAGAAACAGGGCCAGCTTTCTTT
TRBJ2-2	TRBD2	TRBV9	few	CASSVGLAGVPTGELFF	TGTGCCAGCAGCGTGGGACTAGCGGGAGTTCCCACCGGGGAGCTGTTTTTT
TRBJ1-2	NA	TRBV6-5	NA	CASSSHRTQGYGYTF	TGTGCCAGCAGTTCCCACAGGACCCAAGGATATGGCTACACCTTC
TRBJ1-1	TRBD1	TRBV19	NA	CASQGAGEAFF	TGTGCCAGTCAGGGGGCGGGGGAAGCTTTCTTT
TRBJ1-1	NA	TRBV5-1	NA	CASSLGATAALNTEAFF	TGCGCCAGCAGCTTGGGGGCGACAGCTGCGCTGAACACTGAAGCTTTCTTT
TRBJ1-1	NA	TRBV10-3	NA	CAISEGLQTLNTEAFF	TGTGCCATCAGTGAAGGACTGCAGACCTTGAACACTGAAGCTTTCTTT
TRBJ2-5	NA	TRBV12-5	NA	CASGLAKGAATDQETQYF	TGTGCTAGTGGTTTGGCTAAAGGGGCGGCGACGGACCAAGAGACCCAGTACTTC
TRBJ1-5	TRBD1	TRBV19	NA	CASSPWGQGFQPQHF	TGTGCCAGTAGTCCATGGGGACAGGGGTTTCAGCCCCAGCATTTT
TRBJ1-4	TRBD1	TRBV5-1	NA	CASSLARGRDEKLFF	TGCGCCAGCAGCTTGGCGAGGGGGCGAGATGAAAAACTGTTTTTT
TRBJ2-1	NA	TRBV6-1	NA	CASSPQDNEQFF	TGTGCCAGCAGCCCACAAGACAATGAGCAGTTCTTC
TRBJ1-1	TRBD1	TRBV7-2	NA	CASSPGQPGQGATFF	TGTGCCAGCAGCCCAGGCCAACCGGGACAGGGGGCAACTTTCTTT
TRBJ2-7	TRBD2	TRBV16	NA	CASSLGGRFYEQYF	TGTGCCAGCAGCCTGGGAGGGAGGTTCTACGAGCAGTACTTC
TRBJ2-7	NA	TRBV6-5	NA	CASSQRGAGYYEQYF	TGTGCCAGCAGTCAACGGGGAGCCGGTTACTACGAGCAGTACTTC
TRBJ1-2	TRBD1	TRBV7-2	NA	CASSFISRGLYGYTF	TGTGCCAGCAGCTTCATAAGCAGGGGGCTATATGGCTACACCTTC
TRBJ2-3	NA	TRBV5-6	NA	CASSLFFTGKRDTQYF	TGTGCCAGCAGCTTATTTTTCACAGGGAAGAGAGATACGCAGTATTTT
TRBJ2-7	TRBD2	TRBV6-5	NA	CASSYSTSGILGEQYF	TGTGCCAGCAGTTACTCGACTAGCGGGATTCTTGGAGAGCAGTACTTC
TRBJ1-2	TRBD1	TRBV30	NA	CAWSPDRGPGYTF	TGTGCCTGGAGTCCCGACAGGGGGCCTGGCTACACCTTC
TRBJ2-7	NA	TRBV28	NA	CASSFYLGVYEQYF	TGTGCCAGCAGTTTTTACTTGGGAGTTTACGAGCAGTACTTC
TRBJ1-1	NA	TRBV4-2	NA	CASSQENQGNTEAFF	TGTGCCAGCAGCCAAGAAAACCAGGGGAACACTGAAGCTTTCTTT
TRBJ1-2	NA	TRBV29-1	NA	CSVEFVGWRDGYTF	TGCAGCGTTGAATTTGTCGGCTGGCGGGATGGCTACACCTTC
TRBJ2-1	TRBD2	TRBV4-1	NA	CASSDSGRAFF	TGCGCCAGCAGCGATAGCGGGAGGGCGTTCTTC
TRBJ2-4	NA	TRBV18	NA	CASSPNPTGPKNIQYF	TGTGCCAGCTCACCGAACCCGACAGGACCCAAAAACATTCAGTACTTC
TRBJ2-1	NA	TRBV11-2	NA	CASSLFRGARSETYNEQFF	TGTGCCAGCAGCTTATTTCGTGGGGCTAGAAGCGAAACCTACAATGAGCAGTTCTTC
TRBJ1-1	NA	TRBV11-2	NA	CASSLMRTNTEAFF	TGTGCCAGCAGCTTAATGAGAACGAACACTGAAGCTTTCTTT
TRBJ2-1	TRBD2	TRBV5-1	NA	CASSLILAGGNEQFF	TGCGCCAGCAGCTTGATCCTAGCGGGAGGGAATGAGCAGTTCTTC
TRBJ1-1	NA	TRBV5-1	NA	CASSLLSMNTEAFF	TGCGCCAGCAGCTTGTTGAGCATGAACACTGAAGCTTTCTTT
TRBJ2-4	NA	TRBV9	NA	CASSQGQKNIQYF	TGTGCCAGCAGCCAAGGACAGAAAAACATTCAGTACTTC
TRBJ2-5	NA	TRBV20-1	once	CSARTGGTQYF	TGCAGTGCTAGAACCGGCGGGACCCAGTACTTC
TRBJ2-3	NA	TRBV9	many	CASGGGTDTQYF	TGTGCCAGCGGAGGTGGGACAGATACGCAGTATTTT
TRBJ2-7	NA	TRBV18	NA	CASSLNPSSYEQYF	TGTGCCAGCTCGCTAAACCCTTCCTCCTACGAGCAGTACTTC
TRBJ2-7	TRBD2	TRBV10-3	NA	CAILTSGSHEQYF	TGTGCCATCCTGACTAGCGGGAGCCACGAGCAGTACTTC
TRBJ2-3	NA	TRBV11-3	NA	CASSFGGLNTDTQYF	TGTGCCAGCAGCTTTGGGGGACTCAACACAGATACGCAGTATTTT
TRBJ2-1	NA	TRBV30	NA	CAWSALVSHEQFF	TGTGCCTGGAGTGCACTCGTTTCCCATGAGCAGTTCTTC
TRBJ1-5	NA	TRBV5-6	once	CASSFIQDSNQPQHF	TGTGCCAGCAGCTTCATACAGGATAGCAATCAGCCCCAGCATTTT
TRBJ1-5	NA	TRBV6-1	NA	CASSALGFQGGSNQPQHF	TGTGCCAGCAGTGCCCTCGGATTTCAAGGAGGTAGCAATCAGCCCCAGCATTTT
TRBJ2-3	NA	TRBV10-3	NA	CAISDLQGPHDTQYF	TGTGCCATCAGTGACTTACAGGGTCCACACGATACGCAGTATTTT
TRBJ2-3	TRBD2	TRBV6-1	few	CASSELAGGPDTQYF	TGTGCCAGCAGTGAATTAGCGGGAGGGCCAGATACGCAGTATTTT
TRBJ2-1	TRBD1	TRBV29-1	NA	CSVVEGQRGYNEQFF	TGCAGCGTTGTAGAGGGACAGAGAGGCTACAATGAGCAGTTCTTC
TRBJ1-1	NA	TRBV28	NA	CASSLRGGTEAFF	TGTGCCAGTTCCCTCCGGGGGGGCACTGAAGCTTTCTTT
TRBJ2-7	TRBD2	TRBV6-4	NA	CASSDSDLAGAPALYEQYF	TGTGCCAGCAGTGACTCTGATCTAGCGGGGGCTCCAGCCCTGTACGAGCAGTACTTC
TRBJ2-1	NA	TRBV5-8	NA	CATTMGGPYNEQFF	TGTGCCACCACGATGGGAGGACCTTACAATGAGCAGTTCTTC
TRBJ2-6	NA	TRBV18	medium-sized	CASSETTGANVLTF	TGTGCCAGCTCAGAGACTACAGGGGCCAACGTCCTGACTTTC
TRBJ2-2	TRBD2	TRBV9	NA	CASSSGTSGSTGELFF	TGTGCCAGCAGCTCTGGGACTAGCGGGTCCACCGGGGAGCTGTTTTTT
TRBJ1-4	NA	TRBV27	NA	CASSRTYTREKLFF	TGTGCCAGCAGTCGTACATATACTAGAGAAAAACTGTTTTTT
TRBJ1-1	NA	TRBV7-2	NA	CASSPPGTEAFF	TGTGCCAGCAGCCCCCCGGGCACTGAAGCTTTCTTT
TRBJ1-4	NA	TRBV7-9	NA	CASSLVLNNEKLFF	TGTGCCAGCAGCTTAGTACTCAATAATGAAAAACTGTTTTTT